This TCR beta chain was recovered during a study of blood T cells in healthy people across ages. Trimming at V came to 6 bases and at J to 2 bases, leaving 6 bases not matched to a gene. The CDR3 length is 14 residues. Germline V lookup: CDR1 DFQATT, CDR2 SNEGSKA (reference sequence). A sample-barcoded 5' primer and a J-beta primer mix were used in a second PCR of roughly 7 to 11 cycles. MiXCR, applied by TCRdb to the 5' RACE reads, yields one record per CDR3 protein. Of some 1,800,000 distinct CDR3 sequences in the sample, 39% are singletons; the top ten hold roughly 23%. This clonotype showed up just a few times.

The sample was blood. The chain combines TRBV20-1 with TRBJ2-3; 9 bases are shared with TRBD2. This clonotype was obtained from a human donor in good health. The CDR3 sequence: CSAAAGGNTDTQYF. DNA for the CDR3: TGCAGTGCGGCTGCGGGGGGGAACACAGATACGCAGTATTTT.